The subject of this entry is one T cell receptor (beta chain). This clone has a single count. The target of this receptor is not known. Base qualities are not recorded, but no much larger clone differs from it by a single base. Trimming at the junction amounts to 3 bases on V and 1 base on J, and the germline ends lie 19 bases apart. CDR3 length: 17 amino acids, cysteine to phenylalanine. The CDR3 DNA has 51 bases and is translated from base 1. The germline V gene (reference sequence) sets CDR1 to LNHNV and CDR2 to YYDKDF. Whole blood was collected in K2EDTA tubes by collaborating institutions according to the institutions' own protocols. For TCRbeta analysis, collaborators shipped samples as frozen whole blood, isolated PBMCs, or DNA extracted from either of those sample types. TCRbeta CDR3 regions were amplified from genomic DNA by means of the immunoSEQ Assay, a bias-controlled multiplex PCR. The authors processed their data as follows. Nucleated cell counts per sample were estimated from amplification of reference gene primers within the assay. To quantify the absolute abundance of each unique TCRbeta CDR3 rearrangement, sequence reads were collapsed and filtered. Productive Simpson clonality was computed per sample as the square root of Simpson's diversity index over productive rearrangements. TCRdb took this table from immuneACCESS and kept in-frame rearrangements with V and J called. Such tables lack part of the clones; where checked against another copy, unresolved V genes explain under half of the gap, and the rest is unexplained. The D gene and trimming were derived from the DNA, and the V and J assignments and clone size from that table. This sample is represented by about 200,000 clones; more than 70% of them were singletons. Around 1.6% of the sample goes to the ten largest clones.

This specimen comes from a study of blood T cell repertoires in COVID-19 (TCRdb year 2020). For the study in its entirety: Samples covering the acute and convalescent phases of COVID-19 were provided by collaborators in the United States, Italy and Spain. The material from the prospective study consisted of cDNA or gDNA derived from T cells, B-cell-depleted T cells, or PBMCs. The dataset comprised deeply sampled blood TCRbeta repertoires from subjects exposed to, actively infected with, or recovered from COVID-19. The repertoires were released in a freely available public database intended as a resource for research on the immune response to SARS-CoV-2. The samples were drawn from two sources: the first 160 participants of the ongoing ImmuneRACE study, and 1,254 subjects contributed by 6 global collaborators. Nearly every sample came with metadata listing a de-identified subject ID, COVID-19 status, age in years and sex. HLA class I and class II types, where available, came from metadata supplied by the sample provider rather than from assay-based typing.

Study-level results and caveats: The quantity of clinical and demographic metadata differed by source and by participant and was supplied without curation.

Input material: peripheral blood. The receptor comes from a man aged 18 to 30 with active or convalescent COVID-19. The sequence joins TRBV15 to TRBJ2-7, and perhaps TRBD2 as D gene, on 5 matching bases. The sequenced DNA: TGTGCCACCAGCAGGACTACCCCACCCGGAGGATCCTACGAGCAGTACTTC. It is translated as CATSRTTPPGGSYEQYF.